This T cell receptor (beta chain) emerged from a study of spatial heterogeneity in lung cancer. Looking at the study overall: Alpha-chain sequences were detected in numbers that were consistently lower than beta-chain sequences. Study conclusions and caveats: Follow-up blood showed ubiquitous expanded tumor TCRs less than blood at resection did.

TCR cDNA molecules each had a unique molecular identifier. One entry per CDR3 protein, called by TCRdb with MiXCR from the 5' RACE reads. Among roughly 40,000 distinct CDR3 sequences listed, around 7% were seen once. The table lists this clonotype with a few counts. The antigen is not known. In germline, CDR1 is MNHEY, CDR2 SMNVEV (reference sequence). The CDR3 loop spans 14 amino acids. Trimming at V came to 3 bases and at J to 3 bases, leaving 5 bases not matched to a gene. Time point specified: sample taken at primary tumor resection. Donors were some 72 untreated early-stage non-small cell lung cancer patients.

This clonotype was sampled from a female donor with early-stage non-small cell lung cancer. The sample was PBMCs, taken at surgery. The chain carries TRBV27 and TRBJ2-7; 7 bases are a match to TRBD2. Here the CDR3 reads CASSFLGRDYEQYF. CDR3 coding DNA: TGTGCCAGCAGTTTTTTGGGGAGGGACTACGAGCAGTACTTC.